The source of this TCR beta chain is a study of healthy donors' naive CD4 and CD8 T cells. Study-wide findings and caveats: Bias from naive T cell homeostatic proliferation was not addressed. Chains were not paired, since alpha and beta were sequenced in bulk. Negatively charged CDR3s marked CD8+ lineage; positively charged CDR3s marked CD4+ lineage.

Germline V gene lookup returns CDR1 SNHLY and CDR2 FYNNEI. Trimming cost V 7 bases and J 10 bases; bases outside gene matches: 9. The CDR3 consists of 12 residues. As regards this clonotype: No antigen is known for it.

A linear amplification protocol produced the TCR libraries from approximately 460 ng of total RNA. TCRdb redid the calling of the reads with MiXCR, one entry per CDR3 protein. This repertoire shows approximately 200,000 distinct CDR3 sequences, around 74% found once; its top ten account for approximately 2.5%. Sorting defined naive CD4+ as CD4+CD8-CD45RO-CD45RA+ and naive CD8+ as CD8+CD4-CD45RA+CD27bright. Material for sequencing was naive CD4+ and CD8+ T cells sorted from blood, pooled from several donors. The sequence derives from a pool of human donors in good health; the sample pools cells from several healthy donors. V gene TRBV2 combines with J gene TRBJ2-5, with 7 bases aligning to TRBD2. The CDR3 DNA reads TGTGCCAGCAACCTCCCCCGCGGGGGCCAGTACTTC. The encoded protein is CASNLPRGGQYF.